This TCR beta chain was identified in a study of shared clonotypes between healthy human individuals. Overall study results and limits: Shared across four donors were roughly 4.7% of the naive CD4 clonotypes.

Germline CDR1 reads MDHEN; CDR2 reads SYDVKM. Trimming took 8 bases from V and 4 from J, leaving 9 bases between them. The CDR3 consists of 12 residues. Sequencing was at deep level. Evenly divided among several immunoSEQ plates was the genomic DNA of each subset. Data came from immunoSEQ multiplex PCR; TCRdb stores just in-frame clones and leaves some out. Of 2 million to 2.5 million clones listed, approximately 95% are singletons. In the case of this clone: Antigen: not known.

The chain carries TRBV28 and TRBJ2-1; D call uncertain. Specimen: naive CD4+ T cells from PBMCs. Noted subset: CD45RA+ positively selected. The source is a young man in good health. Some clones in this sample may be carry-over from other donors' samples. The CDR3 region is CASGWLYNEQFF. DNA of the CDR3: TGTGCCAGCGGGTGGTTGTACAATGAGCAGTTCTTC.